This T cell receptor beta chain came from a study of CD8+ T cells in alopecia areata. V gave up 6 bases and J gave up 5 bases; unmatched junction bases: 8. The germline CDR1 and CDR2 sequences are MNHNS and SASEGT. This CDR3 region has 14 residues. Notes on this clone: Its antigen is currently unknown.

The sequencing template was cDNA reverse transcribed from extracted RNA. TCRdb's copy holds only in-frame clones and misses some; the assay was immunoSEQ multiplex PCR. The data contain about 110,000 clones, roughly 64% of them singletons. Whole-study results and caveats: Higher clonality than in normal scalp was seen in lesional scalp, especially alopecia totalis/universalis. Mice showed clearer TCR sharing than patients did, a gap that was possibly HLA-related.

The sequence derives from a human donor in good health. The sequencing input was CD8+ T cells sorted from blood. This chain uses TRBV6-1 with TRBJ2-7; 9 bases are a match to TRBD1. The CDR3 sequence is CASSRGDRDHEQYF. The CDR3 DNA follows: TGTGCCAGCAGCCGGGGGGACAGGGACCACGAGCAGTACTTC.